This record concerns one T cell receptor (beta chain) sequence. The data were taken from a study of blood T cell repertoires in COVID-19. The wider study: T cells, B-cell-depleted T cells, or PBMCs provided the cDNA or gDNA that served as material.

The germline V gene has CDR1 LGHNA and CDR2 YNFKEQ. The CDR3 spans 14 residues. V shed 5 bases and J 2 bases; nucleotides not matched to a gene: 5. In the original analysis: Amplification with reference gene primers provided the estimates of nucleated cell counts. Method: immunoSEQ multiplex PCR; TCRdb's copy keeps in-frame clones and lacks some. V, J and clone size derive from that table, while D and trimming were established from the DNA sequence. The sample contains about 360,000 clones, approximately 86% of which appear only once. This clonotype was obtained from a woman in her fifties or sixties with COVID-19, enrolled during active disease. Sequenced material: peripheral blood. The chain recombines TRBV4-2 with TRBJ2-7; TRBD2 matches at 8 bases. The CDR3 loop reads CASSSGGGTYEQYF. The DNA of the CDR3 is TGTGCCAGCAGCTCGGGCGGGGGGACCTACGAGCAGTACTTC.